This passage covers 2 T cell receptor beta chains from one sample sequenced in a study of blood T cells in healthy people across ages. Together with a sample-barcoded 5' primer, a J-beta primer mix was included in a second PCR lasting about 6 to 11 cycles. TCRdb reprocessed the 5' RACE reads via MiXCR and lists one record per CDR3 protein. Here the sample spans 600,000 to 1,000,000 distinct CDR3 sequences, roughly 50% being singletons. Material: blood. The source is a man aged 25 to 45 in good health.

The J gene is TRBJ2-5, the V gene TRBV4-2; a weak D match, TRBD2 (6 bases). V was shortened by 0 bases and J by 2 bases, with 10 bases between the two germline ends. There are 15 residues in the CDR3. The germline V gene encodes CDR1 LGHNA and CDR2 YNFKEQ. CDR3 protein: CASSQEGRQQETQYF. The DNA for the CDR3 is TGTGCCAGCAGCCAAGAAGGGAGGCAACAAGAGACCCAGTACTTC.

The rearrangement joins TRBV10-3 to TRBJ2-5; D is unresolved. Germline loops: CDR1 ENHRY, CDR2 SYGVKD. The CDR3 covers 11 residues. The V end lost 8 bases, the J end lost 5 bases, and 9 bases lay between the germline ends. CDR3 in amino acids: CAILDGETQYF. The CDR3 DNA sequence: TGTGCCATCCTTGACGGGGAGACCCAGTACTTC.